Following are 23 T cell receptor beta chains from one sample sequenced in a study of T cells in Graves' hyperthyroidism and ophthalmopathy (dated by TCRdb to the late 2010s). Libraries came from multiplex PCR. The instrument was an Illumina HiSeq 2000. TCR beta CDR3 regions were amplified from RNA transcripts. A first-round RT-PCR of the TCR CDR3 used the HTBI primer set with the Qiagen OneStep RT-PCR kit. TCRdb reprocessing: public reads trimmed at Q25 with fastp, clones called with MiXCR, in-frame beta chains kept. A single entry per CDR3 protein holds the most common genes and DNA from its merged rows. Within this sample are hundreds of thousands of distinct CDR3 sequences, with about 45% of them counted one time only. About 7.7% of the sample comes from the top ten. The sample consisted of peripheral blood or thyroid tissue (not recorded which). The receptor source for this set is an adult man with Graves' disease, either hyperthyroidism or ophthalmopathy (not recorded which).

This rearrangement joins TRBV11-2 to TRBJ1-5; 7 nucleotides align to TRBD1. This CDR3 comprises 17 residues. The ends lost 6 bases at V and 2 bases at J; junction bases unmatched: 13. Germline V gene lookup returns CDR1 SGHAT and CDR2 FQNNGV. The CDR3 nucleotides read TGTGCCAGCAGTTTATTGCCAACAGGGGCCGGCAATCAGCCCCAGCATTTT. Protein: CASSLLPTGAGNQPQHF.

This clonotype occurred many times. The chain carries TRBV7-8 and TRBJ1-6; tentative D call: TRBD1 (6 bases). The length of the CDR3 is 15 residues. Germline V gives CDR1 SGHVS, CDR2 FQNEAQ. V lost 3 bases to trimming and J lost 10 bases, with 16 bases between them. The CDR3 is CASSFAGRDTSPLHF. The CDR3 bases are TGTGCCAGCAGCTTCGCGGGCCGGGACACCTCACCCCTCCACTTT.

The gene calls are TRBV2 and TRBJ1-2; D ambiguous. CDR1 is SNHLY and CDR2 is FYNNEI in the germline V gene. Trimming took 5 bases from V and 4 from J, leaving 8 bases between them. The CDR3 runs to 12 residues. The CDR3 loop is CASSTDFYGYTF. CDR3 DNA sequence: TGTGCCAGCAGTACCGATTTCTATGGCTACACCTTC.

This clonotype showed up just a few times. The chain uses TRBV5-1 and TRBJ2-2; TRBD2 matches at 9 bases. Unmatched junction bases numbered 4, after V lost 4 bases and J lost 0 bases. The CDR3 runs 16 residues. The germline V gene has CDR1 SGHRS and CDR2 YFSETQ. CDR3 in DNA: TGCGCCAGCAGCCCGCTAGCGGGGCCGAACACCGGGGAGCTGTTTTTT. Translated: CASSPLAGPNTGELFF.

This clonotype has a handful of counts. The J gene is TRBJ2-7, the V gene TRBV12-3 or TRBV12-4; 10 nucleotides align to TRBD2. This CDR3 spans 15 amino acids. V shed 2 bases and J 2 bases; nucleotides not matched to a gene: 3. CDR3 region: CASSLWTSGTYEQYF. Written as DNA, the CDR3 is TGTGCCAGCAGTTTATGGACTAGCGGTACCTACGAGCAGTACTTC.

The rearrangement uses TRBV9 and TRBJ2-2, with D possibly TRBD2 on 5 matching bases. The V gene lost 0 bases and the J gene lost 6 bases, with 9 bases spanning the gap. The CDR3 runs 14 residues. Looked up from germline, CDR1 is SGDLS and CDR2 is YYNGEE. For the CDR3, the DNA is TGTGCCAGCAGCGTAGCCGGGGAGCCCGGGGAGCTGTTTTTT. Protein sequence: CASSVAGEPGELFF.

Notes on this clonotype: A much larger clone lies a single base off, so this may be a read error. The rearrangement joins TRBV19 to TRBJ1-6; D gene uncertain. In germline, CDR1 is LNHDA, CDR2 SQIVND (reference sequence). The CDR3 consists of 12 residues. The ends were cut back, 1 base at V and 11 bases at J, with 6 bases in the middle. The CDR3 DNA follows: TGTGCCAGTAGTATAGGGGATCCACCCCTCCACTTT. Its translation: CASSIGDPPLHF.

This clonotype was recorded only once. The chain uses TRBV15 and TRBJ1-1, with D perhaps TRBD1 (5 bases). The CDR3 has 14 amino acids. Germline lookup yields CDR1 LNHNV and CDR2 YYDKDF (reference sequence). Trimming cost V 9 bases and J 3 bases, with 17 bases left between them. CDR3 region: CATNPGHRHTEAFF. The CDR3 nucleotides are TGTGCCACAAATCCCGGACACCGACACACTGAAGCTTTCTTT.

In regard to this clonotype: A much larger clone sits a single nucleotide away, making a read error possible. CDR3 sequence reads: CSVGLSPARPGNTIYF. The CDR3 nucleotides read TGCAGCGTTGGATTATCACCGGCACGCCCTGGAAACACCATATATTTT. The V gene is TRBV29-1, the J gene TRBJ1-3; D not certain. The CDR3 loop spans 16 amino acids. CDR1 is SQVTM and CDR2 is ANQGSEA in the germline V gene. V dropped 4 bases and J dropped 2 bases, with 18 bases sitting between them.

The chain joins TRBV24-1 to TRBJ1-1; 9 nucleotides align to TRBD1. Germline V gene sequence: CDR1 KGHDR, CDR2 SFDVKD. This CDR3 has 13 amino acids. Unmatched junction bases numbered 3, after V lost 7 bases and J lost 4 bases. The CDR3 nucleotides are TGTGCCACCAGGTCGACAGGGGGCACTGAAGCTTTCTTT. This encodes CATRSTGGTEAFF.

There are a few counts of this clonotype. The chain combines TRBV2 with TRBJ1-4, with 9 bases aligning to TRBD1. CDR1 and CDR2 (germline): SNHLY, FYNNEI. Germline trimming cut 4 bases from V and 5 bases from J; bases unmatched to any gene: 5. The CDR3 totals 15 residues. In DNA, the CDR3 is TGTGCCAGCAGTGCGCCCGGGACAGGGAATGAAAAACTGTTTTTT. The encoded protein is CASSAPGTGNEKLFF.

The V gene is TRBV7-9, the J gene TRBJ2-7, with 8 bases matching TRBD1. The V segment lost 5 bases and the J segment 7 bases; nucleotides outside the gene matches: 7. CDR3 length: 13 amino acids. Germline V CDR1 and CDR2: SEHNR, FQNEAQ (reference sequence). Here the CDR3 DNA reads TGTGCCAGCAGCCCGGACAGGGAATCTGAGCAGTACTTC. Translating it yields CASSPDRESEQYF.

The J gene is TRBJ2-5, the V gene TRBV6-5; TRBD2 agrees at 15 bases. Germline-derived CDR1 and CDR2 are MNHEY and SVGAGI. The CDR3 is made up of 19 amino acids. Losses at the gene ends were 8 bases for V and 1 base for J; bases not matched to a gene: 14. This CDR3 is CASQPGLAGGPSRQETQYF. CDR3 in DNA: TGTGCCAGCCAACCAGGACTAGCGGGGGGGCCTTCCCGCCAAGAGACCCAGTACTTC.

Only a few counts were recorded for this clonotype. V and J are TRBV6-6 and TRBJ1-5, with 7 nucleotides matching TRBD1. The germline V gene encodes CDR1 MNHNY and CDR2 SVGAGI (reference sequence). Trimming cost V 5 bases and J 9 bases; bases outside gene matches: 4. The CDR3 has 12 residues. This chain's CDR3 is CASSGQVVPQHF. The CDR3 DNA follows: TGTGCCAGCAGTGGACAGGTCGTGCCCCAGCATTTT.

There are a few counts of this clonotype. The chain employs TRBV6-6 and TRBJ2-7; either TRBD1 or TRBD2 may fit D (5 bases each). In germline, CDR1 is MNHNY, CDR2 SVGAGI (reference sequence). The CDR3 extends over 13 amino acids. V was shortened by 0 bases and J by 12 bases, with 15 bases between the two germline ends. CDR3: CASSYSSTGPPYF. In DNA form, the CDR3 reads TGTGCCAGCAGTTACTCGAGTACGGGACCACCGTACTTC.

The table lists this clonotype with a few counts. The V call is TRBV7-8, the J call TRBJ2-5; D is ambiguous. Trimming stripped 3 bases from V and 7 bases from J, with 15 bases between. The V gene's germline CDR1 is SGHVS and CDR2 FQNEAQ. CDR3 length equals 14 residues. DNA of the CDR3: TGTGCCAGCAGCTTCCCAACTTCCTCAGGGACCCAGTACTTC. This codes for CASSFPTSSGTQYF.

This clonotype was seen a few times. The chain links TRBV10-3 to TRBJ1-5; D is unresolved. Deletions cut 10 bases from V and 0 bases from J, with 10 bases between. Germline loops: CDR1 ENHRY, CDR2 SYGVKD. The CDR3 has 13 amino acids. CDR3 amino acids: CASRQFSNQPQHF. CDR3 DNA: TGTGCCAGCCGGCAGTTTAGCAATCAGCCCCAGCATTTT.

This clonotype was detected ten times or more. This chain uses TRBV7-2 with TRBJ2-7; D remains ambiguous. The germline V gene has CDR1 SGHTA and CDR2 FQGNSA. The CDR3 sequence is 12 residues long. The ends were cut back, 1 base at V and 9 bases at J, with 10 bases in the middle. DNA for the CDR3: TGTGCCAGCAGCTTAGATCAATCTCCGCAGTACTTC. It specifies CASSLDQSPQYF. Together with reference TRBV7-2 and TRBJ2-7, the CDR3 gives the full variable domain: GAGVSQSPSNKVTEKGKDVELRCDPISGHTALYWYRQSLGQGLEFLIYFQGNSAPDKSGLPSDRFSAERTGGSVSTLTIQRTQQEDSAVYLCASSLDQSPQYFGPGTRLTVT.

The chain carries TRBV4-1 and TRBJ2-7, with TRBD1 matching 12 bases. The J segment lost 5 bases and the V segment lost 0 bases, leaving 2 bases of the junction unmatched. The CDR3 consists of 15 residues. Germline V gene lookup returns CDR1 MGHRA and CDR2 YSYEKL. The CDR3 region is CASSQEGTGGHEQYF. The CDR3 coding sequence is TGCGCCAGCAGCCAAGAAGGGACAGGGGGCCACGAGCAGTACTTC.

This clonotype has a count of ten or more. The rearrangement uses TRBV24-1 and TRBJ1-2; no firm D call. The CDR3 runs to 14 residues. Germline CDR1 reads KGHDR; CDR2 reads SFDVKD. Trimming took off 2 bases at V and 3 bases at J, with 9 bases between the two ends. CDR3 nucleotides: TGTGCCACCAGTGATTCGGGCAGCTACTATGGCTACACCTTC. Protein sequence: CATSDSGSYYGYTF.

This clonotype was counted ten times or more. The chain combines TRBV19 with TRBJ1-2; 10 nucleotides match TRBD1. CDR3 length: 11 amino acids. V shed 11 bases and J 6 bases; nucleotides not matched to a gene: 3. Germline V gene data show CDR1 as LNHDA and CDR2 as SQIVND (reference sequence). CDR3 bases: TGTGCCGGGGGACAGGGGAATGGCTACACCTTC. Translated, it gives CAGGQGNGYTF.

This clonotype was counted a single time. CDR3 bases: TGTGCCATCAGTGAGCGTTCTTCCAATCAGCCCCAGCATTTT. It specifies CAISERSSNQPQHF. The rearrangement joins TRBV10-3 to TRBJ1-5; D uncertain. The CDR3 covers 14 residues. Germline lookup yields CDR1 ENHRY and CDR2 SYGVKD. V was pared by 2 bases and J by 3 bases, with 8 bases between.

This clonotype was picked up a small number of times. This rearrangement joins TRBV20-1 to TRBJ1-4; D remains unclear. The CDR3 covers 13 residues. Germline CDR1 is DFQATT and CDR2 is SNEGSKA (reference sequence). Trimming stripped 3 bases from V and 6 bases from J, with 11 bases between. CDR3: CSASLSYDEKLFF. The CDR3 coding sequence is TGCAGTGCTAGCTTGAGCTACGATGAAAAACTGTTTTTT.